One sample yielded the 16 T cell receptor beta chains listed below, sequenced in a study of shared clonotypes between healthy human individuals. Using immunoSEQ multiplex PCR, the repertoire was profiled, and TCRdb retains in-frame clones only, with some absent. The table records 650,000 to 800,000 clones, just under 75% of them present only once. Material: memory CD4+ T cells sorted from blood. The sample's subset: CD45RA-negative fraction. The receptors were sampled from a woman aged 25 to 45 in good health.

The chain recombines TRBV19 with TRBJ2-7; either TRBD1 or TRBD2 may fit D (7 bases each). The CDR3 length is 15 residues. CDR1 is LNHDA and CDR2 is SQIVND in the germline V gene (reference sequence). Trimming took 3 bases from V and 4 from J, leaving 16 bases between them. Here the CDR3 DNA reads TGTGCCAGTAGTATCCAAGGCCAGGGGGGGTACGAGCAGTACTTC. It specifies CASSIQGQGGYEQYF.

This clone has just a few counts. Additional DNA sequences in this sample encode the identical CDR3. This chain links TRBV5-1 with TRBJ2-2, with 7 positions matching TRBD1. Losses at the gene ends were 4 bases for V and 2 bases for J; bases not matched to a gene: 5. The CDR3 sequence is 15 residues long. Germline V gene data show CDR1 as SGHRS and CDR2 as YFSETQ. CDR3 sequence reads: CASSPGTENTGELFF. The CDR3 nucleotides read TGCGCCAGCAGCCCGGGGACAGAAAACACCGGGGAGCTGTTTTTT.

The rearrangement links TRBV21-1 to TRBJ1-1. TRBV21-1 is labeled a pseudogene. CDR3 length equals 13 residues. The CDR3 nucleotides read TGTGCCAGCAGCATGGGGAGGGGAACTGAAGCTTTCTTT. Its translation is CASSMGRGTEAFF.

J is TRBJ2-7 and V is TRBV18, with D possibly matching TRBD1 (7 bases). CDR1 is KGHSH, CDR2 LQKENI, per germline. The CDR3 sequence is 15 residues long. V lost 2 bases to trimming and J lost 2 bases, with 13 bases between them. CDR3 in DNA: TGTGCCAGCTCACCAACTGCGGGACAGACCTACGAGCAGTACTTC. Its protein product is CASSPTAGQTYEQYF.

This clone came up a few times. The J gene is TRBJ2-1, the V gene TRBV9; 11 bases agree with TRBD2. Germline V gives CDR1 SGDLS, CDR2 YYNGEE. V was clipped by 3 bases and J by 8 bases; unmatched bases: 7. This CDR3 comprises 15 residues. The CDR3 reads CASSATSGRGDEQFF. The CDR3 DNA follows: TGTGCCAGCAGCGCCACTAGCGGGAGAGGGGATGAGCAGTTCTTC.

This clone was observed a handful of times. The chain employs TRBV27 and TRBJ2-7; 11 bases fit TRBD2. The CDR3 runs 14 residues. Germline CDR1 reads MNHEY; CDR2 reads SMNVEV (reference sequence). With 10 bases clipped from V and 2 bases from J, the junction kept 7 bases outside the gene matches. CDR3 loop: CATQSSGRTYEQYF. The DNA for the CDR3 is TGTGCCACCCAGTCTAGCGGGAGGACCTACGAGCAGTACTTC.

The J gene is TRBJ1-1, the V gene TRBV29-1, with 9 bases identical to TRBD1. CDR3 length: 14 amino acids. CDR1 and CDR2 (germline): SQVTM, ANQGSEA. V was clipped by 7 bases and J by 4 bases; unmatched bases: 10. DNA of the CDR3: TGCAGCGCTCAGGACAGGGGATCGACCACTGAAGCTTTCTTT. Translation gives CSAQDRGSTTEAFF.

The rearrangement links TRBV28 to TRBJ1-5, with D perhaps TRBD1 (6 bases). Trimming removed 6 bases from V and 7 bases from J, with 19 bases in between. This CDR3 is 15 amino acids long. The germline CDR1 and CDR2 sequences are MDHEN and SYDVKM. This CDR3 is CASSPMVGGRQPQHF. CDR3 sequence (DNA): TGTGCCAGCAGCCCTATGGTAGGGGGGCGGCAGCCCCAGCATTTT. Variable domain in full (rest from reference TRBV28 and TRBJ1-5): DVKVTQSSRYLVKRTGEKVFLECVQDMDHENMFWYRQDPGLGLRLIYFSYDVKMKEKGDIPEGYSVSREKKERFSLILESASTNQTSMYLCASSPMVGGRQPQHFGDGTRLSIL.

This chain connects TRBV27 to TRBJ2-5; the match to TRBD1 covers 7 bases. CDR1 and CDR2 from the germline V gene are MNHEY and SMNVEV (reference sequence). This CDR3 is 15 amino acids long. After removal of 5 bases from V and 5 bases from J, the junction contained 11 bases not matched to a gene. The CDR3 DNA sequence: TGTGCCAGCAGTCTTGGGACAGCAAGGATGGAGACCCAGTACTTC. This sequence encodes CASSLGTARMETQYF.

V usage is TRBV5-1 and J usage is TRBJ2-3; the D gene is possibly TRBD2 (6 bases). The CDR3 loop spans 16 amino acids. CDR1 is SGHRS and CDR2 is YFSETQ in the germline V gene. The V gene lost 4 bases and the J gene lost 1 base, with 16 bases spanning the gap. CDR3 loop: CASSPRLGLGTDTQYF. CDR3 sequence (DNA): TGCGCCAGCAGCCCCAGACTGGGACTCGGCACAGATACGCAGTATTTT.

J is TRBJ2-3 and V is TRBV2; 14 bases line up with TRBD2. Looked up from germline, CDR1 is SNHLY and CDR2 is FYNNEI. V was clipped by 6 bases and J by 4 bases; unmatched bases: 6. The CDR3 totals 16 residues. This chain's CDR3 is CASRGTSGSPSDTQYF. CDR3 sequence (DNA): TGTGCCAGCAGGGGGACTAGCGGGAGTCCCTCAGATACGCAGTATTTT.

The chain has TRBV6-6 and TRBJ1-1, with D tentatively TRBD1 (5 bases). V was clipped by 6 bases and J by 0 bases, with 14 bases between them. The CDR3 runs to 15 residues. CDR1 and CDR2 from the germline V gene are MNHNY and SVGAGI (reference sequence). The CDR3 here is CASSQRQNMNTEAFF. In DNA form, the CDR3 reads TGTGCCAGCAGCCAGAGACAGAATATGAACACTGAAGCTTTCTTT.

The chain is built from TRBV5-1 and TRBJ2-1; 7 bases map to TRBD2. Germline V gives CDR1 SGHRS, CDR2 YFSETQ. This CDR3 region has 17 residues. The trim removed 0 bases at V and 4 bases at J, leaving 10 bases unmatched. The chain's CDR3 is CASSLGGGSQLYNEQFF. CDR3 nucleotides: TGCGCCAGCAGCTTGGGGGGAGGGTCACAACTGTACAATGAGCAGTTCTTC.

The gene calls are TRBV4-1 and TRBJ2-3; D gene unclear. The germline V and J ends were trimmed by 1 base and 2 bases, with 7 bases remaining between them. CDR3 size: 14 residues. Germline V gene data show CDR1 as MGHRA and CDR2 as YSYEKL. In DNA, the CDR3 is TGCGCCAGCAGCCAAGTGCTGAACACAGATACGCAGTATTTT. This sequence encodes CASSQVLNTDTQYF.

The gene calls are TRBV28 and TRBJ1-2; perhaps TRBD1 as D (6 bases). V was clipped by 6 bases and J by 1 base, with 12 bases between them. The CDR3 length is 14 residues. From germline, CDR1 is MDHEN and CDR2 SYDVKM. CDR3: CASSTHRDNYGYTF. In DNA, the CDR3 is TGTGCCAGCAGCACACACAGGGATAACTATGGCTACACCTTC.

CDR3 coding DNA: TGTGCCAGCAGTCTGACTGGGACAGGAAGCTCCTACGAGCAGTACTTC. This gives the protein CASSLTGTGSSYEQYF. The rearrangement uses TRBV28 and TRBJ2-7; TRBD1 agrees at 8 bases. After removal of 5 bases from V and 0 bases from J, the junction contained 9 bases not matched to a gene. The CDR3 covers 16 residues. Germline-derived CDR1 and CDR2 are MDHEN and SYDVKM.